Listed here are 11 T cell receptor beta chains from one sample, sequenced in a study of metastatic and nonmetastatic thyroid tumors. Thyroid surgery was performed in patients who had received no treatment beforehand. TCRdb re-called the PCR reads with MiXCR. The data show over 40,000 clones, more than 20% seen once. The sample taken for sequencing was blood. These receptors were taken from a male donor with papillary thyroid cancer or a benign thyroid nodule (not recorded which). Some clones in this sample may be carry-over from other donors' samples.

This clone has at least ten counts. The chain combines TRBV6-1 with TRBJ1-2; possibly TRBD1 for D (5 bases). The CDR3 totals 12 residues. Deletions cut 7 bases from V and 7 bases from J, with 13 bases between. Looked up from germline, CDR1 is MNHNS and CDR2 is SASEGT. CDR3 in amino acids: CASKSSGAGYTF. The CDR3 DNA is TGTGCCAGCAAGTCAAGTGGGGCTGGCTACACCTTC.

This clone has ten or more counts. This chain uses TRBV15 with TRBJ1-6, with 7 bases lining up with TRBD1. This CDR3 region has 15 residues. V was clipped by 5 bases and J by 8 bases; unmatched bases: 9. Germline V gene lookup returns CDR1 LNHNV and CDR2 YYDKDF (reference sequence). CDR3 sequence (DNA): TGTGCCACCAGCCAAAGACAGGGTAGCGATTCACCCCTCCACTTT. Its translation: CATSQRQGSDSPLHF.

CDR3 nucleotide sequence: TGCAGTGCTAGGGACAGGACTTCCCTTATCTATGGCTACACCTTC. Translated: CSARDRTSLIYGYTF. The genes are TRBV20-1 and TRBJ1-2; 7 positions agree with TRBD1. V lost 3 bases to trimming and J lost 4 bases; unmatched junction nucleotides: 11. Germline CDR1 reads DFQATT; CDR2 reads SNEGSKA (reference sequence). This CDR3 spans 15 amino acids.

In its sample, this clone was seen many times. V is TRBV27 and J is TRBJ1-1; D uncertain. There are 14 residues in the CDR3. Looked up from germline, CDR1 is MNHEY and CDR2 is SMNVEV (reference sequence). V was clipped by 0 bases and J by 1 base, with 6 bases between them. CDR3: CASSLSSGNTEAFF. CDR3 in DNA: TGTGCCAGCAGTTTATCGTCCGGGAACACTGAAGCTTTCTTT.

This clone was counted ten times or more. J is TRBJ1-2 and V is TRBV7-9, with a possible D match to TRBD1 (5 bases). CDR1 and CDR2 (germline): SEHNR, FQNEAQ (reference sequence). V was shortened by 4 bases and J by 10 bases, with 10 bases between the two germline ends. The CDR3 spans 11 residues. The CDR3 DNA reads as TGTGCCAGCAGCTCGGACAAACCCTACACCTTC. Translated: CASSSDKPYTF.

Remarks on this clone: A clone one base away is much larger, so this may be a read error. The identical CDR3 is also encoded by other nucleotide sequences in the sample. The CDR3 DNA follows: TGCAGCGTCGGCGAGCAGTTCTTC. This encodes CSVGEQFF. This rearrangement joins TRBV29-1 to TRBJ2-1; D is unclear. From germline, CDR1 is SQVTM and CDR2 ANQGSEA. CDR3 length: 8 residues. V was clipped by 6 bases and J by 10 bases, with 4 bases between them.

This chain joins TRBV11-1 and TRBJ2-3; the match to TRBD2 covers 8 bases. Germline loops: CDR1 SGHAT, CDR2 FQDESV (reference sequence). This CDR3 region has 14 residues. Germline trimming cut 1 base from V and 7 bases from J; bases unmatched to any gene: 4. CDR3 region: CASSLESGSYTQYF. The CDR3 nucleotides are TGTGCCAGCAGCTTAGAGAGCGGGAGTTATACGCAGTATTTT.

This clone was recorded many times. J is TRBJ2-7 and V is TRBV4-2; TRBD1 agrees at 9 bases. Germline V lookup: CDR1 LGHNA, CDR2 YNFKEQ. CDR3 length: 20 residues. V was clipped by 2 bases and J by 0 bases; unmatched bases: 17. CDR3 region: CASSQLPRTGAVSSSYEQYF. In nucleotides, the CDR3 is TGTGCCAGCAGCCAATTACCTCGGACAGGGGCGGTGTCCAGCTCCTACGAGCAGTACTTC.

The chain is built from TRBV18 and TRBJ2-7; 7 bases map to TRBD1. Germline CDR1 and CDR2: KGHSH and LQKENI. CDR3 size: 16 residues. The trim removed 0 bases at V and 7 bases at J, leaving 12 bases unmatched. The chain's CDR3 is CASSPPVAGGIREQYF. CDR3 sequence (DNA): TGTGCCAGCTCACCACCGGTTGCAGGGGGAATTCGGGAGCAGTACTTC.

This clone appeared many times. A read error may be the cause here, since a much bigger clone is one base away. The chain combines TRBV3-1 with TRBJ2-2; D ambiguous. The germline V and J ends were trimmed by 8 bases and 8 bases, with 12 bases remaining between them. Germline V gene lookup returns CDR1 LGHDT and CDR2 YNNKEL (reference sequence). This CDR3 region has 12 residues. The DNA of the CDR3 is TGTGCCAGCGGCCGTCGGACGGGGGAGCTGTTTTTT. Translation gives CASGRRTGELFF.

The chain joins TRBV6-5 to TRBJ1-2; a possible D gene is TRBD1 (5 bases). Between the trimmed V and J ends, which lost 2 bases and 4 bases, there was a span of 8 bases. The CDR3 length is 13 residues. Looked up from germline, CDR1 is MNHEY and CDR2 is SVGAGI. The chain's CDR3 is CASSYADSYGYTF. The CDR3 region has the DNA TGTGCCAGCAGTTACGCCGACAGCTATGGCTACACCTTC.